These T cell receptor beta chains were read from a single sample in a study of OX40 agonist ivuxolimab in advanced cancers. TCRdb's copy holds only in-frame clones and misses some; the assay was immunoSEQ multiplex PCR. The sample comprises about 80,000 clones, about 92% of which are singletons, and 4.8% rests with the top ten. The source material was CD4+ or CD8+ T cells sorted from blood, sampled in a trial of the OX40 agonist ivuxolimab. All receptors come from an adult with an advanced solid tumor such as melanoma, head and neck, liver or kidney cancer. The CDR3 runs from the conserved cysteine through the conserved F or W. D genes are given only for firm matches. Clone size is stated in some rows and not others, as once, few, many or a class when expanded.

>TRBJ1-1|TRBV5-5|once|.
TGTGCCAGCAGTCGGACCTACACTGAAGCTTTCTTT
CASSRTYTEAFF
>TRBJ2-3|TRBV30|.|.
TGTGCCTGGAGTGTGGGCAGGATGACTGAAGATACGCAGTATTTT
CAWSVGRMTEDTQYF
>TRBJ2-1|TRBV29-1|.|TRBD1
TGCAGCGTTGAGAAAGGGACAGGGGTGTATGAGCAGTTCTTC
CSVEKGTGVYEQFF
>TRBJ2-5|TRBV5-1|.|.
TGCGCCAGCAGCTCCAGCGGAGTACAAGAGACCCAGTACTTC
CASSSSGVQETQYF
>TRBJ1-2|TRBV10-3|.|.
TGTGCCATCAGTGAGGGGGAGGCGAACTATGGCTACACCTTC
CAISEGEANYGYTF
>TRBJ2-1|TRBV15|.|.
TGTGCCACCAGCAGTGGGTCAGGCGGAGAAAAATCCTACAATGAGCAGTTCTTC
CATSSGSGGEKSYNEQFF
>TRBJ1-2|TRBV5-1|.|TRBD1
TGCGCCAGCAGCTGGGACAGCTTCTATGGCTACACCTTC
CASSWDSFYGYTF
>TRBJ2-5|TRBV10-2|.|TRBD2
TGCGCCACCGTTCCCGGGACTAGTGTAAAGACCCAGTACTTC
CATVPGTSVKTQYF
>TRBJ2-7|TRBV19|once|.
TGTGCCAGTAGTGCGGGCTATTCCTACGAGCAGTACTTC
CASSAGYSYEQYF
>TRBJ2-7|TRBV7-2|.|.
TGTGCCAGCAGCTCCCAGGACGGCACCTACGAGCAGTACTTC
CASSSQDGTYEQYF
>TRBJ2-3|TRBV7-2|.|.
TGTGCCAGCAGCTTGGATGGACTGCAGAGGGATACGCAGTATTTT
CASSLDGLQRDTQYF
>TRBJ2-2|TRBV28|.|.
TGTGCCAGCAGTACCTACGGGGAGCTGTTTTTT
CASSTYGELFF
>TRBJ2-1|TRBV7-2|.|.
TGTGCCAGCAGCTTATATCAGCCTCCTGGGAATGAGCAGTTCTTC
CASSLYQPPGNEQFF
>TRBJ1-2|TRBV14|few|.
TGTGCCAGCAGCCAAGATGGGGGGATGAACTATGGCTACACCTTC
CASSQDGGMNYGYTF
>TRBJ1-6|TRBV13|.|TRBD1
TGTGCCAGCAGCGGGCAGACAGGGGGGCGAAATTCACCCCTCCACTTT
CASSGQTGGRNSPLHF
>TRBJ2-7|TRBV7-3|.|.
TGTGCCAGCAGCTTATCCGGGGGAAGCTCCTACGAGCAGTACTTC
CASSLSGGSSYEQYF
>TRBJ1-1|TRBV15|once|.
TGTGCCACCAGCCCGGGCTACACTGAAGCTTTCTTT
CATSPGYTEAFF
>TRBJ2-3|TRBV5-5|.|TRBD2
TGTGCCAGCAGTCGGGGGACTAGCCCAGATACGCAGTATTTT
CASSRGTSPDTQYF
>TRBJ2-2|TRBV7-6|few|TRBD2
TGTGCCAGCAGCTTAGCCTCGGGGGGGAACACCGGGGAGCTGTTTTTT
CASSLASGGNTGELFF
>TRBJ2-5|TRBV19|.|.
TGTGCCAGTAGTATCTTCGGGGACCAAGAGACCCAGTACTTC
CASSIFGDQETQYF
>TRBJ1-2|TRBV19|few|.
TGTGCCAGTAGTGCGCAACAGGGAAACTATGGCTACACCTTC
CASSAQQGNYGYTF
>TRBJ1-5|TRBV9|many|TRBD1
TGTGCCAGCAGCGTATGGGACAGGGTTAATCAGCCCCAGCATTTT
CASSVWDRVNQPQHF
>TRBJ2-7|TRBV7-2|.|.
TGTGCCAGCAGCTTACCCTCCTACGAGCAGTACTTC
CASSLPSYEQYF
>TRBJ2-7|TRBV6-5|.|.
TGTGCCAGCAGTCGAGGGCGGGAACTCTACGAGCAGTACTTC
CASSRGRELYEQYF
>TRBJ2-1|TRBV30|.|.
TGTGCCTGGACCTCGGTGGTAGGAGGCAATGAGCAGTTCTTC
CAWTSVVGGNEQFF
>TRBJ2-1|TRBV28|once|TRBD2
TGTGCCAGCACCCTTGGACTAGCGAACTACAATGAGCAGTTCTTC
CASTLGLANYNEQFF
>TRBJ2-3|TRBV5-1|.|.
TGCGCCAGCAGCTTGTTTCTAGTGGGAGATACGCAGTATTTT
CASSLFLVGDTQYF
>TRBJ2-5|TRBV6-5|.|.
TGTGCCAGCACCACCTCAGGGGCCCAAGAGACCCAGTACTTC
CASTTSGAQETQYF